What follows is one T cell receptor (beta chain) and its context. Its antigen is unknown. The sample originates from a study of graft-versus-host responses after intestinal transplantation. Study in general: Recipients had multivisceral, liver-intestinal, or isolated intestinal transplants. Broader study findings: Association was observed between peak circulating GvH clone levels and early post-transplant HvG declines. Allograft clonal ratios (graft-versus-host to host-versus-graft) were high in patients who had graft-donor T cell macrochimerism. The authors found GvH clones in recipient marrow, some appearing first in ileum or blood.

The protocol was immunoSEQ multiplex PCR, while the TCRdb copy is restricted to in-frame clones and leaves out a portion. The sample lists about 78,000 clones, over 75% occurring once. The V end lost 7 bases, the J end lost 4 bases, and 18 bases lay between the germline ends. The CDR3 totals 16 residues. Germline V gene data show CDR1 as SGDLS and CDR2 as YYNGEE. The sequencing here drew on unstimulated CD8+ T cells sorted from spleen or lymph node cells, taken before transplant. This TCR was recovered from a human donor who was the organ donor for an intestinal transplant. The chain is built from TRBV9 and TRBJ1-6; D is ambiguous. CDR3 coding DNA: TGTGCCAGCCGATTATTAGGTGGATTTTATAATTCACCCCTCCACTTT. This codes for CASRLLGGFYNSPLHF.